Below are 8 T cell receptor beta chains sequenced from a single sample in a study of shared clonotypes between healthy human individuals. Data came from immunoSEQ multiplex PCR; TCRdb stores just in-frame clones and leaves some out. The sample consists of 850,000 to 1,200,000 clones, about 77% of them appearing once. The sample was memory CD4+ T cells sorted from blood. Stated subset: CD45RA-negative fraction. These receptors originate from a man between 18 and 35 years old in good health.

Only a few counts were recorded for this clone. The V gene is TRBV5-8, the J gene TRBJ2-2; D possibly uses TRBD1 or TRBD2 (5 bases each). The CDR3 is 15 residues long. The germline CDR1 and CDR2 sequences are SGHTS and YDEGEE. V was pared by 1 base and J by 4 bases, with 11 bases between. This CDR3 is CASSLQGRGTGELFF. CDR3 bases: TGTGCCAGCAGCTTGCAGGGTCGGGGCACCGGGGAGCTGTTTTTT.

The chain has TRBV5-5 and TRBJ2-2, with 8 positions matching TRBD1. This CDR3 is 13 amino acids long. The V segment lost 4 bases and the J segment 6 bases; nucleotides outside the gene matches: 2. The V gene's germline CDR1 is SGHKS and CDR2 YYEKEE (reference sequence). CDR3 coding DNA: TGTGCCAGCAGCCCCAGGGGGCCCGGGGAGCTGTTTTTT. Translation: CASSPRGPGELFF.

The chain joins TRBV30 to TRBJ1-4; a weak D match, TRBD1 (5 bases). The germline V gene encodes CDR1 GTSNPN and CDR2 SVGIG (reference sequence). Between the trimmed V and J ends, which lost 2 bases and 8 bases, there was a span of 15 bases. CDR3 length equals 14 residues. This chain's CDR3 is CAWSQGFGEEKLFF. For the CDR3, the DNA is TGTGCCTGGAGTCAGGGTTTCGGTGAAGAAAAACTGTTTTTT.

The rearrangement links TRBV6-5 to TRBJ1-4, with a tentative D call TRBD1 (5 bases). This CDR3 comprises 14 residues. The V gene's germline CDR1 is MNHEY and CDR2 SVGAGI. V lost 7 bases to trimming and J lost 9 bases, with 18 bases between them. The CDR3 nucleotides are TGTGCCAGCAAAATGGGGACGGGAGGGAAAAAACTGTTTTTT. This codes for CASKMGTGGKKLFF.

J is TRBJ1-2 and V is TRBV7-6; TRBD1 matches at 7 bases. The CDR3 contains 15 residues. Germline V gives CDR1 SGHVS, CDR2 FNYEAQ. Trimming cost V 1 base and J 3 bases; bases outside gene matches: 5. CDR3 bases: TGTGCCAGCAGCTTAGATACAGGGGACTACTATGGCTACACCTTC. Translating gives CASSLDTGDYYGYTF.

This clone came up once. J is TRBJ2-1 and V is TRBV27; no clear D. CDR3 length: 13 amino acids. V was cut by 8 bases and J by 1 base, with 9 bases left in between. Germline V gene data show CDR1 as MNHEY and CDR2 as SMNVEV (reference sequence). This CDR3 is CASHGRSYNEQFF. Here the CDR3 DNA reads TGTGCCAGCCACGGACGTTCCTACAATGAGCAGTTCTTC.

The count of this clone is one. This rearrangement joins TRBV9 to TRBJ2-7, with 10 nucleotides matching TRBD1. The CDR3 sequence is 14 residues long. Germline V gives CDR1 SGDLS, CDR2 YYNGEE. V shed 4 bases and J 5 bases; nucleotides not matched to a gene: 6. DNA of the CDR3: TGTGCCAGCAGCAAGACAGGGGGCGTCCACGAGCAGTACTTC. Protein: CASSKTGGVHEQYF.

This clone was detected once. The chain joins TRBV19 to TRBJ2-5, with D perhaps matching TRBD2 (6 bases). Looked up from germline, CDR1 is LNHDA and CDR2 is SQIVND (reference sequence). The V gene lost 9 bases and the J gene lost 2 bases, with 19 bases spanning the gap. The CDR3 has 15 amino acids. CDR3 DNA sequence: TGTGCCAGCACCCCTGGAGGGCAGATACAAGAGACCCAGTACTTC. As protein: CASTPGGQIQETQYF.